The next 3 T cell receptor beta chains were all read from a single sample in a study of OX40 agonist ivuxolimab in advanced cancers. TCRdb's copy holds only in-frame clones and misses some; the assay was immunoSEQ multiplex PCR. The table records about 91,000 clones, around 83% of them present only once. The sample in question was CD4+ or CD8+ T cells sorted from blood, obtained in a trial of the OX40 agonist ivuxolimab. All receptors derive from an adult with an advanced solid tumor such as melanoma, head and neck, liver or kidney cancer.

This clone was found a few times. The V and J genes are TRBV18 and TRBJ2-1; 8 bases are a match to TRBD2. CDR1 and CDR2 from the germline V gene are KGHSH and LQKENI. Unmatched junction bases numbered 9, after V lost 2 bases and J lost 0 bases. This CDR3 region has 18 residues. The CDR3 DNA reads TGTGCCAGCTCACCAGGTGGGCGGAGCGGGAGCTCCTACAATGAGCAGTTCTTC. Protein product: CASSPGGRSGSSYNEQFF.

CDR3 nucleotides: TGTGCCAGCAGCCAACTCGGCACTAGCGGGAGAGGTAATGAGCAGTTCTTC. Residues: CASSQLGTSGRGNEQFF. This chain joins TRBV4-2 and TRBJ2-1, with 11 nucleotides matching TRBD2. CDR3 length equals 17 residues. V shed 2 bases, J shed 7 bases, and the junction held 10 bases outside the gene matches. Germline-derived CDR1 and CDR2 are LGHNA and YNFKEQ.

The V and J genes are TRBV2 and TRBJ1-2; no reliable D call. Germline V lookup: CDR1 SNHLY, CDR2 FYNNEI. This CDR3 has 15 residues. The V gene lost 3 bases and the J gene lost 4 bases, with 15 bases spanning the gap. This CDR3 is CASSELRATLYGYTF. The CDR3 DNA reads TGTGCCAGCAGTGAGCTCCGGGCCACACTCTATGGCTACACCTTC.